Below, one T cell receptor beta chain is given with its context. Its antigen remains unidentified. After isolation, RNA underwent reverse transcription to generate cDNA as the sequencing template. Profiling relied on immunoSEQ multiplex PCR, and the TCRdb table lists in-frame clones only, not all of them. Among 250,000 or so clones listed, less than 80% were seen once. The data derive from a study of CD8+ T cells in alopecia areata. Overall study: Tofacitinib administration to treated patients was oral, at 5 to 10 mg twice daily. General observations from the study: Scalp lesions, especially in alopecia totalis/universalis, had higher clonality than normal scalp.

Trimming removed 0 bases at V and 2 bases at J, with 13 bases between. Germline loops: CDR1 GTSNPN, CDR2 SVGIG (reference sequence). The CDR3 totals 15 residues. Sequencing was performed on CD4+ T cells sorted from blood, taken at week 0. The sequence was obtained from a human donor with alopecia areata. The rearrangement links TRBV30 to TRBJ1-2; D possibly corresponds to TRBD1 (5 bases). This CDR3 is CAWSVWSRENYGYTF. The CDR3 DNA follows: TGTGCCTGGAGTGTATGGAGCAGGGAGAACTATGGCTACACCTTC. The whole variable domain, remainder taken from reference TRBV30 and TRBJ1-2, is SQTIHQWPATLVQPVGSPLSLECTVEGTSNPNLYWYRQAAGRGLQLLFYSVGIGQISSEVPQNLSASRPQDRQFILSSKKLLLSDSGFYLCAWSVWSRENYGYTFGSGTRLTVV.